The clone carrying this T cell receptor beta chain was seen just once. In germline, CDR1 is SNHLY, CDR2 FYNNEI. Deletions cut 7 bases from V and 8 bases from J, with 20 bases between. The length of the CDR3 is 15 residues. This sample is part of a study of blood T cells in healthy people across ages. A second PCR of about 6 to 12 cycles used a sample-barcoded 5' primer and a J-beta primer mix. TCRdb passed the 5' RACE reads through MiXCR, listing each CDR3 protein once. The top ten clones hold 20% to 25% of a sample with around 600,000 distinct CDR3 sequences, around half of them seen once. The sequenced material came from blood. The sequence was collected from a man aged 80 or over in good health. The chain couples TRBV2 to TRBJ2-2; D could derive from TRBD1 or TRBD2 (5 bases each). The chain's CDR3 is CASTIRDPTPGELFF. The CDR3 DNA reads TGTGCCAGCACTATCAGGGACCCCACCCCGGGGGAGCTGTTTTTT.